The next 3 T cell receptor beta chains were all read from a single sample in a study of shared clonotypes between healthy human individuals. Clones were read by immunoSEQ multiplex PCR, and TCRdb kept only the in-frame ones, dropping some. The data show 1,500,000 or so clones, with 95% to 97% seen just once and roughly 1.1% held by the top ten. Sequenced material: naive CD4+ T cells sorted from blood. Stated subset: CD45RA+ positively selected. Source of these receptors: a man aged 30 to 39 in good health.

The CDR3 is CASSGPRDSYNEQFF. CDR3 sequence (DNA): TGTGCCAGCAGTGGCCCCAGGGACTCCTACAATGAGCAGTTCTTC. The chain has TRBV28 and TRBJ2-1; tentative D call: TRBD1 (5 bases). V was cut by 5 bases and J by 0 bases, with 11 bases left in between. CDR1 is MDHEN, CDR2 SYDVKM, per germline. This CDR3 is built from 15 residues.

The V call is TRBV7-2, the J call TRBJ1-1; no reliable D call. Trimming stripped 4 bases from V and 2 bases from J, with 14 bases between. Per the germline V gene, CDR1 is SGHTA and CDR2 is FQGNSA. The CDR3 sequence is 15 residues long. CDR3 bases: TGTGCCAGCAGCTCTTACCCCCCATCTAACACTGAAGCTTTCTTT. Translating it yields CASSSYPPSNTEAFF.

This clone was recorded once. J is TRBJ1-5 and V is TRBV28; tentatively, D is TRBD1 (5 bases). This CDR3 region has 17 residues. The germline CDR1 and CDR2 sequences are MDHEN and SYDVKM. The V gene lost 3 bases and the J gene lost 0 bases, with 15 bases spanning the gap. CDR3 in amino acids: CASSFLWGSHSNQPQHF. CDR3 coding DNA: TGTGCCAGCAGTTTCCTCTGGGGCAGTCATAGCAATCAGCCCCAGCATTTT. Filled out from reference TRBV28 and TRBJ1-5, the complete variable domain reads DVKVTQSSRYLVKRTGEKVFLECVQDMDHENMFWYRQDPGLGLRLIYFSYDVKMKEKGDIPEGYSVSREKKERFSLILESASTNQTSMYLCASSFLWGSHSNQPQHFGDGTRLSIL.